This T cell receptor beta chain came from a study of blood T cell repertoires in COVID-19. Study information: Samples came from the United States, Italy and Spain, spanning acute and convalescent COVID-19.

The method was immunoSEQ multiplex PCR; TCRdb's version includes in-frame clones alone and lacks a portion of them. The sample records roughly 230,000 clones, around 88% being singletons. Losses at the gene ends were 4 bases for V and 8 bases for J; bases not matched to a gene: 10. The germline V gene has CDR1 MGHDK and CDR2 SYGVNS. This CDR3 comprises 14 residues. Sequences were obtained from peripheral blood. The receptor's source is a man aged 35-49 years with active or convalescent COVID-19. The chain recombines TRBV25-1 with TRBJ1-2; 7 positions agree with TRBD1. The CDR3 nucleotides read TGTGCCAGCAGTGCCACAGGGGTAGTTAGGGGCTACACCTTC. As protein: CASSATGVVRGYTF.